The sequence of this T cell receptor (beta chain) was determined in a study of low-dose radiotherapy and immunotherapy resistance in tumors. Time point specified: before trial treatment. V dropped 2 bases and J dropped 6 bases, with 12 bases sitting between them. This CDR3 has 14 residues. This clonotype was seen ten or more times. cDNA synthesis used a TRAV/TRBV-specific primer set for both chains. TCRs were amplified for roughly 20 PCR cycles with a constant-region primer and V-primer adapter. TCRdb called the reads again in MiXCR, with one record for every CDR3 protein. The sample yields 75,000 to 95,000 distinct CDR3 sequences, roughly 9% seen once.

The rearrangement uses TRBV12-3 or TRBV12-4 and TRBJ2-3; D perhaps matches TRBD2 (5 bases). The TCR sequence derives from a male donor with prostate cancer. Sample: PBMCs, taken before treatment. The chain's CDR3 is CASSLRGMLDTQYF. The CDR3 DNA follows: TGTGCCAGCAGTTTACGAGGGATGTTGGATACGCAGTATTTT.